These 5 T cell receptor beta chains were all obtained from the same sample, sequenced in a study of PD-L1 blockade in urothelial cancer. The repertoire was sequenced with immunoSEQ multiplex PCR; TCRdb's copy has only in-frame clones and lacks some. The table lists about 120,000 clones, roughly 89% of them singletons. Time point in this sample: peripheral blood 6 weeks after treatment start. The input for sequencing was PBMCs, taken around atezolizumab (anti-PD-L1) treatment. The receptors come from a man aged 55 to 70 with urothelial cancer.

V usage is TRBV28 and J usage is TRBJ1-1; D is unresolved. Germline-derived CDR1 and CDR2 are MDHEN and SYDVKM. V gave up 6 bases and J gave up 0 bases, with 11 bases separating them. CDR3 length equals 14 residues. The chain's CDR3 is CASRPPGMNTEAFF. The CDR3 region has the DNA TGTGCCAGCAGGCCGCCAGGAATGAACACTGAAGCTTTCTTT.

The rearrangement uses TRBV28 and TRBJ1-2, with no clear D. This CDR3 is 11 amino acids long. Trimming shortened V by 7 bases and J by 4 bases, and 7 bases separated the two germline ends. Germline CDR1 is MDHEN and CDR2 is SYDVKM. The DNA of the CDR3 is TGTGCCAGCAAACAGTCCTATGGCTACACCTTC. As protein: CASKQSYGYTF.

This clone has just one count. This chain uses TRBV6-6 with TRBJ2-2, with D perhaps matching TRBD2 (6 bases). The CDR3 loop spans 15 amino acids. V was cut by 6 bases and J by 5 bases, with 16 bases left in between. Per germline, CDR1 MNHNY and CDR2 SVGAGI (reference sequence). CDR3 protein: CASRNRDFITGELFF. Written as DNA, the CDR3 is TGTGCCAGCAGGAATCGGGACTTCATTACCGGGGAGCTGTTTTTT.

This CDR3 reads CASSSGLAGDTGELFF. As DNA, the CDR3 is TGTGCCAGCTCATCGGGACTAGCGGGAGACACCGGGGAGCTGTTTTTT. The V call is TRBV18, the J call TRBJ2-2; 14 bases align to TRBD2. Germline trimming cut 5 bases from V and 3 bases from J; bases unmatched to any gene: 2. Germline V CDR1 and CDR2: KGHSH, LQKENI. The CDR3 is 16 amino acids.

The chain combines TRBV2 with TRBJ2-5; TRBD2 matches 10 bases. J gave up 5 bases and V 3 bases, and 9 bases lay outside the gene matches. The CDR3 is 16 amino acids. Germline CDR1 and CDR2: SNHLY and FYNNEI. The CDR3 is CASSERLAGVGETQYF. DNA of the CDR3: TGTGCCAGCAGTGAGCGGCTAGCGGGGGTCGGGGAGACCCAGTACTTC.